The 16 T cell receptor beta chains below were found in one sample sequenced in a study of T cells in Graves' hyperthyroidism and ophthalmopathy. TCR beta CDR3 regions were amplified from RNA transcripts. The HTBI primer set was used in a first-round RT-PCR of the TCR CDR3. MiXCR, run by TCRdb on the multiplex PCR reads, gives a single entry per CDR3 protein. Seen here are around 440,000 distinct CDR3 sequences, around 14% observed once, and the top ten hold around an eighth. What was sequenced was blood. These receptors all come from a woman between 18 and 29 years old with Graves' hyperthyroidism.

The chain recombines TRBV15 with TRBJ1-2; a possible D gene is TRBD1 (5 bases). CDR1 is LNHNV, CDR2 YYDKDF, per germline (reference sequence). The CDR3 spans 13 residues. V lost 9 bases and J 3 bases, leaving 14 bases between the germline ends. The CDR3 loop is CATSTGGDYGYTF. The DNA for the CDR3 is TGTGCCACGTCCACGGGGGGGGACTATGGCTACACCTTC.

The V call is TRBV20-1, the J call TRBJ2-7; unclear D gene. The V gene lost 0 bases and the J gene lost 4 bases, with 19 bases spanning the gap. CDR1 and CDR2 from the germline V gene are DFQATT and SNEGSKA (reference sequence). CDR3 size: 16 residues. The CDR3 DNA reads TGCAGTGCTAGAGACAAGGAGAAGGGTAGGGTGTACGAGCAGTACTTC. This translates into CSARDKEKGRVYEQYF.

This clonotype was observed many times. The CDR3 here is CASSLPGIRNEQFF. The CDR3 coding sequence is TGTGCCAGCAGTTTACCGGGGATCCGCAATGAGCAGTTCTTC. This sequence joins TRBV27 and TRBJ2-1; a weak D match, TRBD2 (5 bases). Looked up from germline, CDR1 is MNHEY and CDR2 is SMNVEV (reference sequence). V dropped 2 bases and J dropped 6 bases, with 11 bases sitting between them. The CDR3 is 14 amino acids.

In its sample, this clonotype was seen many times. The V gene is TRBV12-3 or TRBV12-4, the J gene TRBJ2-1, with 9 bases matching TRBD2. The J segment lost 9 bases and the V segment lost 5 bases, leaving 20 bases of the junction unmatched. CDR3 size: 18 residues. The DNA for the CDR3 is TGTGCCAGCAGTGACGACTCTCGGTTAGCGGGAGTACCCGGTGAGCAGTTCTTC. Translation: CASSDDSRLAGVPGEQFF.

In this sample, this clonotype turned up a few times. The rearrangement uses TRBV20-1 and TRBJ1-2; D call uncertain. Germline loops: CDR1 DFQATT, CDR2 SNEGSKA (reference sequence). The V and J ends lost 6 bases and 1 base respectively, with 3 bases between them. The CDR3 consists of 10 residues. CDR3 sequence (DNA): TGCAGTGCCCTTAACTATGGCTACACCTTC. Translation: CSALNYGYTF.

The rearrangement joins TRBV24-1 to TRBJ2-5; 9 nucleotides agree with TRBD1. This CDR3 region has 16 residues. Looked up from germline, CDR1 is KGHDR and CDR2 is SFDVKD. V was clipped by 3 bases and J by 3 bases; unmatched bases: 7. CDR3: CATSDIGQGSEETQYF. The CDR3 DNA reads as TGTGCCACCAGTGATATAGGACAGGGGTCAGAAGAGACCCAGTACTTC.

The chain uses TRBV6-1 and TRBJ2-1, with 12 bases aligning to TRBD2. CDR1 is MNHNS and CDR2 is SASEGT in the germline V gene. V was pared by 7 bases and J by 9 bases, with 10 bases of the junction left unmatched. The CDR3 extends over 15 amino acids. The DNA for the CDR3 is TGTGCCAGCAACCCTGAGGCTAGCGGGAGGGGTGAGCAGTTCTTC. It translates to CASNPEASGRGEQFF.

At least ten counts were recorded for this clonotype. The chain employs TRBV20-1 and TRBJ2-3; possible D gene TRBD1, 6 bases. V lost 6 bases and J 0 bases, leaving 10 bases between the germline ends. Looked up from germline, CDR1 is DFQATT and CDR2 is SNEGSKA (reference sequence). This CDR3 has 13 amino acids. CDR3 residues: CSAEDRSTDTQYF. In DNA form, the CDR3 reads TGCAGTGCGGAAGACAGGAGCACAGATACGCAGTATTTT.

The V call is TRBV6-4, the J call TRBJ2-2; possibly TRBD2 for D (6 bases). The CDR3 has 14 amino acids. CDR1 is MRHNA and CDR2 is SNTAGT in the germline V gene. V was clipped by 2 bases and J by 6 bases, with 10 bases between them. The CDR3 DNA reads TGTGCCAGCAGTGACGAAGCGGGTGCCGGGGAGCTGTTTTTT. Its protein product is CASSDEAGAGELFF.

This clonotype was counted many times. This rearrangement joins TRBV5-1 to TRBJ2-2; the D is unclear. V was cut by 0 bases and J by 2 bases, with 8 bases left in between. Germline V gene lookup returns CDR1 SGHRS and CDR2 YFSETQ. This CDR3 spans 15 amino acids. This CDR3 reads CASSLVVGNTGELFF. CDR3 sequence (DNA): TGCGCCAGCAGCTTGGTTGTCGGCAACACCGGGGAGCTGTTTTTT.

This clonotype has just a few counts. This chain links TRBV3-1 with TRBJ2-3, with TRBD2 matching 8 bases. V trimming: 1 base; J trimming: 4 bases; junction bases outside the gene matches: 4. Per the germline V gene, CDR1 is LGHDT and CDR2 is YNNKEL (reference sequence). CDR3 length: 15 amino acids. The CDR3 nucleotides are TGTGCCAGCAGCCAAGCGGGGGGGCCAGCAGATACGCAGTATTTT. Protein sequence: CASSQAGGPADTQYF.

This clonotype was detected ten times or more. The rearrangement uses TRBV5-1 and TRBJ2-7; D perhaps matches TRBD2 (5 bases). Deletions cut 0 bases from V and 0 bases from J, with 7 bases between. The CDR3 has 14 residues. CDR1 is SGHRS, CDR2 YFSETQ, per germline. CDR3 loop: CASSLVGSSYEQYF. DNA of the CDR3: TGCGCCAGCAGCTTGGTGGGGAGCTCCTACGAGCAGTACTTC.

The CDR3 region has the DNA TGTGCCAGTAGTAACGCCATGTGGACTGAAGCTTTCTTT. Translating it yields CASSNAMWTEAFF. This chain connects TRBV19 to TRBJ1-1; no clear D. Deletions cut 4 bases from V and 5 bases from J, with 11 bases between. Germline V gene data show CDR1 as LNHDA and CDR2 as SQIVND (reference sequence). This CDR3 has 13 residues.

This clonotype was seen ten or more times. The chain employs TRBV20-1 and TRBJ2-1; 7 bases agree with TRBD2. The CDR3 contains 17 residues. Per the germline V gene, CDR1 is DFQATT and CDR2 is SNEGSKA (reference sequence). The junction had 10 bases not matched to a gene; V was cut back by 1 base and J by 1 base. In DNA form, the CDR3 reads TGCAGTGCTAGAGGATTGGGCGGGGGTCGGTCCTACAATGAGCAGTTCTTC. Protein: CSARGLGGGRSYNEQFF.

The table lists this clonotype with many counts. The J gene is TRBJ1-3, the V gene TRBV18, with 12 bases identical to TRBD1. Losses at the gene ends were 6 bases for V and 4 bases for J; bases not matched to a gene: 7. Per germline, CDR1 KGHSH and CDR2 LQKENI. This CDR3 region has 16 residues. The CDR3 loop reads CASSAGTGGAGNTIYF. DNA for the CDR3: TGTGCCAGCTCGGCCGGGACAGGGGGCGCCGGAAACACCATATATTTT.

This clonotype was found many times. The genes are TRBV28 and TRBJ2-7, with D possibly matching TRBD1 (7 bases). CDR1 and CDR2 (germline): MDHEN, SYDVKM. Deletions cut 5 bases from V and 0 bases from J, with 17 bases between. The CDR3 consists of 16 residues. CDR3 protein: CASSPRGAKSSYEQYF. CDR3 DNA: TGTGCCAGCAGTCCCAGGGGGGCAAAAAGCTCCTACGAGCAGTACTTC.